The entry that follows covers one T cell receptor beta chain sequence. V was shortened by 2 bases and J by 4 bases, with 11 bases between the two germline ends. The CDR3 extends over 13 amino acids. Germline CDR1 GTSNPN, CDR2 SVGIG (reference sequence). This sample is part of a study of blood T cell repertoires in COVID-19. Overall study: Both acute and convalescent COVID-19 samples were obtained from the United States, Italy and Spain.

In the original analysis: Counts of nucleated cells, estimated from reference gene primer amplification, were obtained. TCRdb keeps only in-frame clones here, not all; method: immunoSEQ multiplex PCR. The D gene and trimming were derived from the DNA, and the V and J assignments and clone size from that table. The sample has roughly 61,000 clones, about 84% seen once. The receptor was derived from a man between 35 and 55 years old with active COVID-19. The gene calls are TRBV30 and TRBJ1-1; the D is unclear. Sequencing was carried out using peripheral blood. This CDR3 reads CAWSPRRGTEAFF. The DNA of the CDR3 is TGTGCCTGGAGTCCTCGTAGAGGCACTGAAGCTTTCTTT.